Shown below are 23 T cell receptor beta chains from a single sample sequenced in a study of OX40 agonist ivuxolimab in advanced cancers. Method: immunoSEQ multiplex PCR; TCRdb's copy keeps in-frame clones and lacks some. This sample yields some 57,000 clones, of which approximately 86% are seen a single time; 1.1% belongs to the top ten. The sequenced sample was CD4+ or CD8+ T cells sorted from blood, obtained in a trial of the OX40 agonist ivuxolimab. The receptors were gathered from an adult with an advanced solid tumor such as melanoma, head and neck, liver or kidney cancer.

The chain is built from TRBV15 and TRBJ2-1; perhaps TRBD1 as D (5 bases). The length of the CDR3 is 13 residues. The V end lost 4 bases, the J end lost 4 bases, and 8 bases lay between the germline ends. CDR1 LNHNV and CDR2 YYDKDF come from the germline V gene (reference sequence). CDR3 loop: CATSKGAYNEQFF. As DNA, the CDR3 is TGTGCCACCAGCAAAGGGGCGTACAATGAGCAGTTCTTC. Full variable domain (missing parts from reference TRBV15 and TRBJ2-1): DAMVIQNPRYQVTQFGKPVTLSCSQTLNHNVMYWYQQKSSQAPKLLFHYYDKDFNNEADTPDNFQSRRPNTSFCFLDIRSPGLGDTAMYLCATSKGAYNEQFFGPGTRLTVL.

This clone was found a few times. The rearrangement links TRBV28 to TRBJ1-5; D remains ambiguous. The CDR3 contains 15 residues. Germline values: CDR1 MDHEN, CDR2 SYDVKM. Trimming stripped 6 bases from V and 0 bases from J, with 12 bases between. This CDR3 reads CASRKSLLSNQPQHF. The CDR3 DNA reads as TGTGCCAGCAGGAAGAGTCTTCTTAGCAATCAGCCCCAGCATTTT.

This clone was detected once. The gene calls are TRBV21-1 and TRBJ2-7; the table's D call TRBD2 went unverified against the DNA. TRBV21-1 is designated a pseudogene. The CDR3 has 14 residues. CDR3 in DNA: TGTGCCAGCAGCAAAGTGGCCGATATCGGGGAGCAGTACTTC. Encoded protein: CASSKVADIGEQYF.

This chain connects TRBV9 to TRBJ2-1, with D hard to call. With 3 bases removed from V and 0 bases from J, the gap between germline ends came to 10 bases. This CDR3 region has 15 residues. CDR1 SGDLS and CDR2 YYNGEE come from the germline V gene. As DNA, the CDR3 is TGTGCCAGCAGCGGTCCTGAGTTCTCCTACAATGAGCAGTTCTTC. The encoded protein is CASSGPEFSYNEQFF.

The chain links TRBV5-5 to TRBJ2-7; D is undetermined. The CDR3 is 13 residues long. The germline V gene encodes CDR1 SGHKS and CDR2 YYEKEE (reference sequence). Trimming left V 4 bases short and J 2 bases short, with 10 bases between. The CDR3 bases are TGTGCCAGCAGCCCGCATGCCACCTACGAGCAGTACTTC. It yields the protein CASSPHATYEQYF.

The rearrangement links TRBV6-6 to TRBJ2-1; D possibly corresponds to TRBD2 (5 bases). Trimming pared 4 bases from V and 10 bases from J, leaving 20 bases between. CDR1 is MNHNY and CDR2 is SVGAGI in the germline V gene (reference sequence). The CDR3 length is 15 residues. The chain's CDR3 is CASSSIAFSFREQFF. CDR3 DNA: TGTGCCAGCAGTTCTATAGCGTTTTCTTTTCGGGAGCAGTTCTTC.

CDR3 nucleotides: TGTGCCAGCAGACAGGGGTCCCATGAGCAGTTCTTC. As protein: CASRQGSHEQFF. The J gene is TRBJ2-1, the V gene TRBV7-2, with TRBD1 matching 7 bases. This CDR3 is 12 amino acids long. The germline CDR1 and CDR2 sequences are SGHTA and FQGNSA. The J segment lost 8 bases and the V segment lost 6 bases, leaving 4 bases of the junction unmatched.

This clone was recorded only once. The junction departs from germline at one end; a sequencing error may be responsible. The genes are TRBV7-9 and TRBJ1-1; D gene uncertain. The germline CDR1 and CDR2 sequences are SEHNR and FQNEAQ (reference sequence). The CDR3 covers 14 residues. The chain's CDR3 is CASSLASGYTEAFF. The CDR3 DNA reads as TGTGCCAGCAGCTTAGCCTCGGGGTACACCGAAGCTTTCTTT. Drawing the rest from reference TRBV7-9 and TRBJ1-1, the complete variable domain is DTGVSQNPRHKITKRGQNVTFRCDPISEHNRLYWYRQTLGQGPEFLTYFQNEAQLEKSRLLSDRFSAERPKGSFSTLEIQRTEQGDSAMYLCASSLASGYTEAFFGQGTRLTVV.

The V gene is TRBV7-8, the J gene TRBJ1-2, with unresolved D. Germline CDR1 and CDR2: SGHVS and FQNEAQ. The CDR3 is 14 residues long. Trimming stripped 1 base from V and 4 bases from J, with 10 bases between. The CDR3 bases are TGTGCCAGCAGCTTAGTTGTGGGCGGCTATGGCTACACCTTC. Encoded protein: CASSLVVGGYGYTF.

The V and J genes are TRBV30 and TRBJ2-2, with TRBD2 as a possible D gene (6 bases). Trimming cost V 1 base and J 7 bases, with 10 bases left between them. The CDR3 totals 13 residues. Germline assignment: CDR1 GTSNPN and CDR2 SVGIG (reference sequence). The CDR3 reads CAWSGLDGGELFF. CDR3 bases: TGTGCCTGGAGTGGACTAGACGGCGGGGAGCTGTTTTTT.

This chain uses TRBV5-4 with TRBJ2-7, with 11 bases lining up with TRBD1. The CDR3 extends over 15 amino acids. Germline lookup yields CDR1 SGHNT and CDR2 YYREEE (reference sequence). With 2 bases clipped from V and 5 bases from J, the junction kept 6 bases outside the gene matches. The chain's CDR3 is CASSFGDRGADEQYF. In DNA, the CDR3 is TGTGCCAGCAGCTTTGGGGACAGGGGGGCTGACGAGCAGTACTTC. The full variable domain, in which reference TRBV5-4 and TRBJ2-7 provide the parts outside the CDR3, is ETGVTQSPTHLIKTRGQQVTLRCSSQSGHNTVSWYQQALGQGPQFIFQYYREEENGRGNFPPRFSGLQFPNYSSELNVNALELDDSALYLCASSFGDRGADEQYFGPGTRLTVT.

The chain recombines TRBV5-4 with TRBJ2-5; tentative D call: TRBD1 (5 bases). In germline, CDR1 is SGHNT, CDR2 YYREEE (reference sequence). With 4 bases removed from V and 7 bases from J, the gap between germline ends came to 17 bases. The CDR3 covers 14 residues. CDR3 sequence (DNA): TGTGCCAGCAGCGCCGAGCTGGGGCCAGGGACCCAGTACTTC. Protein product: CASSAELGPGTQYF.

The chain joins TRBV28 to TRBJ2-7; 7 nucleotides align to TRBD2. Germline CDR1 reads MDHEN; CDR2 reads SYDVKM. V shed 5 bases, J shed 7 bases, and the junction held 11 bases outside the gene matches. There are 14 residues in the CDR3. CDR3 sequence reads: CASSPGTTNPEQYF. The CDR3 coding sequence is TGTGCCAGCAGTCCCGGGACTACCAACCCGGAGCAGTACTTC.

This rearrangement joins TRBV30 to TRBJ2-7; TRBD2 aligns across 7 bases. Per germline, CDR1 GTSNPN and CDR2 SVGIG (reference sequence). This CDR3 spans 14 amino acids. With V trimmed by 0 bases and J by 0 bases, 2 bases remained unmatched. The DNA for the CDR3 is TGTGCCTGGAGTGTTGGGGGGGACTCCTACGAGCAGTACTTC. Its protein product is CAWSVGGDSYEQYF.

This clone came up once. V usage is TRBV29-1 and J usage is TRBJ2-1; weak D call: TRBD1 (5 bases). V was trimmed by 2 bases and J by 2 bases, leaving 13 bases between them. Germline CDR1 and CDR2: SQVTM and ANQGSEA. The CDR3 extends over 15 amino acids. CDR3 in DNA: TGCAGCGTTGAACCTCAGGGTATCACCTACAATGAGCAGTTCTTC. Translation gives CSVEPQGITYNEQFF.

V is TRBV7-2 and J is TRBJ2-7, with unresolved D. Germline CDR1 reads SGHTA; CDR2 reads FQGNSA. This CDR3 spans 12 amino acids. Trimming took 2 bases from V and 5 from J, leaving 7 bases between them. The CDR3 reads CASSLMIHEQYF. As DNA, the CDR3 is TGTGCCAGCAGCTTAATGATCCACGAGCAGTACTTC.

This chain uses TRBV19 with TRBJ2-7, with TRBD2 matching 9 bases. The CDR3 is 16 residues long. V lost 1 base, J lost 2 bases, and 6 bases stayed unmatched. The germline gives CDR1 LNHDA, CDR2 SQIVND (reference sequence). The CDR3 region is CASSIGASGDAYEQYF. The CDR3 DNA is TGTGCCAGTAGTATAGGGGCTAGCGGGGACGCCTACGAGCAGTACTTC.

This chain links TRBV5-5 with TRBJ1-1; D unresolved. Trimming left V 0 bases short and J 8 bases short, with 11 bases between. CDR1 and CDR2 (germline): SGHKS, YYEKEE (reference sequence). The CDR3 totals 13 residues. DNA of the CDR3: TGTGCCAGCAGCTTGGAGGAGGGCAGAGAAGCTTTCTTT. It is translated as CASSLEEGREAFF.

This clone came up once. The chain recombines TRBV28 with TRBJ1-2; maybe TRBD1 (5 bases). The germline V gene has CDR1 MDHEN and CDR2 SYDVKM. V gave up 4 bases and J gave up 8 bases, with 17 bases separating them. The length of the CDR3 is 14 residues. CDR3 protein: CASSSGGLREGYTF. CDR3 nucleotides: TGTGCCAGCAGTTCTGGGGGTCTGCGGGAGGGCTACACCTTC.

This chain links TRBV7-2 with TRBJ1-5; maybe TRBD1 (6 bases). Germline V gene data show CDR1 as SGHTA and CDR2 as FQGNSA. This CDR3 is built from 13 residues. V was pared by 2 bases and J by 5 bases, with 7 bases between. The CDR3 region is CASSLQGYQPQHF. CDR3 DNA sequence: TGTGCCAGCAGCTTACAGGGGTATCAGCCCCAGCATTTT.

The chain recombines TRBV5-1 with TRBJ2-1, with 11 bases lining up with TRBD1. CDR1 and CDR2 (germline): SGHRS, YFSETQ. Trimming cost V 0 bases and J 1 base; bases outside gene matches: 9. The CDR3 runs 19 residues. CDR3 protein: CASSLVGQGALKSYNEQFF. CDR3 sequence (DNA): TGCGCCAGCAGCTTGGTCGGACAGGGGGCGCTGAAATCCTACAATGAGCAGTTCTTC.

The chain couples TRBV7-6 to TRBJ2-3; D uncertain. CDR3 size: 14 residues. Per the germline V gene, CDR1 is SGHVS and CDR2 is FNYEAQ. Trimming took 6 bases from V and 1 from J, leaving 11 bases between them. The CDR3: CASSSILGTDTQYF. The CDR3 nucleotides are TGTGCCAGCAGTTCCATACTGGGCACAGATACGCAGTATTTT.

The chain recombines TRBV7-9 with TRBJ1-1; D remains ambiguous. Germline-derived CDR1 and CDR2 are SEHNR and FQNEAQ (reference sequence). The CDR3 spans 14 residues. V lost 6 bases, J lost 0 bases, and 11 bases lay in between. CDR3 amino acids: CASRMTLMNTEAFF. CDR3 DNA: TGTGCCAGCAGAATGACACTCATGAACACTGAAGCTTTCTTT.